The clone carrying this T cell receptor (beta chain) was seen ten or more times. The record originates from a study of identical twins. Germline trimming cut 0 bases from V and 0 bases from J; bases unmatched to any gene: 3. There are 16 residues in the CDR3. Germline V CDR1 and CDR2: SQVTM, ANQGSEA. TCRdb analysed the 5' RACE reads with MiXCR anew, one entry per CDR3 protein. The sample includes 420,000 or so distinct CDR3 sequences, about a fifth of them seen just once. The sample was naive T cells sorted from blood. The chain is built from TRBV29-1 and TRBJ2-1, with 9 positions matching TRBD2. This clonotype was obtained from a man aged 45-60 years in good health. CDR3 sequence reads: CSVEEHSGSSYNEQFF. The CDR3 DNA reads TGCAGCGTTGAAGAGCATAGCGGGAGCTCCTACAATGAGCAGTTCTTC.